Below, 8 T cell receptor beta chains from the same sample are listed, as sequenced in a study of cytomegalovirus exposure and HLA in healthy donors. Researchers ran the PCR with 60 Vbeta and 13 Jbeta primers. Sequencing was performed with immunoSEQ multiplex PCR; in TCRdb, only in-frame clones are kept and a portion is missing. Across some 84,000 clones, the top ten clones capture less than 0.65% of the sample. Material: PBMCs. The receptors stem from a man aged 45-60 years in good health and CMV-seronegative.

On this clone itself: The same CDR3 also results from other DNA sequences found in this sample. J is TRBJ2-5 and V is TRBV9, with D possibly being TRBD2 (7 bases). Trimming shortened V by 0 bases and J by 4 bases, and 10 bases separated the two germline ends. The germline V gene has CDR1 SGDLS and CDR2 YYNGEE. This CDR3 has 14 residues. The CDR3 here is CASSVGRGGETQYF. DNA for the CDR3: TGTGCCAGCAGCGTAGGTAGGGGGGGAGAGACCCAGTACTTC.

The chain links TRBV7-3 to TRBJ1-5; 8 bases match TRBD1. CDR1 is SGHTA and CDR2 is FQGTGA in the germline V gene. The CDR3 spans 13 residues. Losses at the gene ends were 5 bases for V and 5 bases for J; bases not matched to a gene: 2. The CDR3 nucleotides are TGTGCCAGCAGCCGGGACAGGTATCAGCCCCAGCATTTT. It yields the protein CASSRDRYQPQHF.

The V call is TRBV19, the J call TRBJ1-2; 7 bases align to TRBD1. Germline V lookup: CDR1 LNHDA, CDR2 SQIVND (reference sequence). The CDR3 covers 15 residues. V was pared by 4 bases and J by 3 bases, with 8 bases of the junction left unmatched. The CDR3 region has the DNA TGTGCCAGTAGTACATTGGACAGGAGTGACTATGGCTACACCTTC. Translating it yields CASSTLDRSDYGYTF.

This chain connects TRBV5-1 to TRBJ2-2, with a possible D match to TRBD1 (5 bases). This CDR3 spans 14 amino acids. Trimming cost V 5 bases and J 3 bases, with 11 bases left between them. Per the germline V gene, CDR1 is SGHRS and CDR2 is YFSETQ. CDR3: CASRQDIHTGELFF. As DNA, the CDR3 is TGCGCCAGCAGACAGGACATTCACACCGGGGAGCTGTTTTTT.

The chain has TRBV27 and TRBJ2-7; 7 bases are a match to TRBD2. Unmatched junction bases numbered 2, after V lost 6 bases and J lost 0 bases. Germline V CDR1 and CDR2: MNHEY, SMNVEV (reference sequence). The CDR3 extends over 13 amino acids. CDR3 DNA sequence: TGTGCCAGCAGGCGGACTAGCTCCTACGAGCAGTACTTC. Translating it yields CASRRTSSYEQYF.

The V and J genes are TRBV30 and TRBJ2-3; 8 bases fit TRBD1. Germline-derived CDR1 and CDR2 are GTSNPN and SVGIG (reference sequence). The junction had 12 bases not matched to a gene; V was cut back by 3 bases and J by 4 bases. CDR3 length equals 16 residues. The CDR3 DNA sequence: TGTGCCTGGAGGGCCAACAGGGGGAGGTGGGCAGATACGCAGTATTTT. It yields the protein CAWRANRGRWADTQYF.

The chain carries TRBV27 and TRBJ2-1; 9 nucleotides agree with TRBD1. V trimming: 6 bases; J trimming: 2 bases; junction bases outside the gene matches: 8. The CDR3 covers 16 residues. Germline CDR1 MNHEY, CDR2 SMNVEV (reference sequence). The CDR3 region is CASRKTGGAPYNEQFF. The CDR3 nucleotides read TGTGCCAGCAGAAAAACAGGGGGCGCCCCCTACAATGAGCAGTTCTTC.

This chain connects TRBV9 to TRBJ2-2; D gene ambiguous. V dropped 4 bases and J dropped 5 bases, with 6 bases sitting between them. Germline V CDR1 and CDR2: SGDLS, YYNGEE. This CDR3 comprises 12 residues. CDR3 nucleotides: TGTGCCAGCAGCTCATCAACCGGGGAGCTGTTTTTT. This sequence encodes CASSSSTGELFF.